Many counts were recorded for the clone carrying this TCR beta chain. Its antigen is still unknown. This record comes from a study of neurological immune-mediated disorders. General study points: Private repertoires in all groups were suggested by the finding that expanded clones across subjects shared no CDR3 amino acid sequences.

This CDR3 comprises 15 residues. J lost 9 bases, V lost 5 bases, and 13 bases had no gene match. Germline assignment: CDR1 SNHLY and CDR2 FYNNEI. The cDNA came from 5'RACE, which used 10-nucleotide random UMIs. A single record per CDR3 protein comes from TCRdb applying MiXCR to the 5' RACE reads. The sample has around 66,000 distinct CDR3 sequences, 5.2% seen once. The sample taken for sequencing was PBMCs. This chain connects TRBV2 to TRBJ2-1; 7 bases agree with TRBD1. This clonotype was sampled from a woman aged 30 to 39 with multiple sclerosis. The CDR3 DNA is TGTGCCAGCAGTCGACAGGGTGGCCGACTAATTGAGCAGTTCTTC. Protein: CASSRQGGRLIEQFF.